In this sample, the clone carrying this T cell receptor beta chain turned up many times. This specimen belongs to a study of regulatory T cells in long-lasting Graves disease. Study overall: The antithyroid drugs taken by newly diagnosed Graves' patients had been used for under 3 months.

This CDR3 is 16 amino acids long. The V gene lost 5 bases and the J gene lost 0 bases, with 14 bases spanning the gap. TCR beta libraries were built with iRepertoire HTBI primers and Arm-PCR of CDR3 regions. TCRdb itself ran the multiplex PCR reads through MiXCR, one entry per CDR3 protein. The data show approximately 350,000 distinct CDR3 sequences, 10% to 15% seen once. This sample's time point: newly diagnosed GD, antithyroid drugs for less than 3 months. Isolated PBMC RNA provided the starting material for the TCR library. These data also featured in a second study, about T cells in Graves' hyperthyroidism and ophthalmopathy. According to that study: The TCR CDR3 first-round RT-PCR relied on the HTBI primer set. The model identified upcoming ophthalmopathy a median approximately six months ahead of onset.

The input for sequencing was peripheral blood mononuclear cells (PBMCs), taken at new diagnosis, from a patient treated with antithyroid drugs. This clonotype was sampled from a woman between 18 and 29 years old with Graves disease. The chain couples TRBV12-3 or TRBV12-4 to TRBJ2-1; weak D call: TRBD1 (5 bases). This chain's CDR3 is CASSPGQGGSYNEQFF. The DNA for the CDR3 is TGTGCCAGCAGTCCGGGTCAGGGTGGCTCCTACAATGAGCAGTTCTTC.